This entry describes one T cell receptor (beta chain). Antigen unknown. These data come from a study of CD4 T cells in relation to SARS-CoV-2 and coronaviruses. V lost 2 bases and J lost 6, with 6 bases in between. Germline CDR1 and CDR2: SGHDT and YYEEEE. The CDR3 totals 11 residues. Study-level points and caveats: Crossreactivity was assessed only for spike protein, not other viral proteins. Samples before the pandemic and after infection were not matched within any donor.

The unexposed donors gave CD4+ T cells in about 2010-2019, prior to COVID-19. After about 11 days of culture, CD4+ T cells were isolated. PBMCs were plated at a few million per well in IL-2-containing medium. Here immunoSEQ multiplex PCR was the method, and the copy in TCRdb shows in-frame clones only, minus some. Of 20,000 or so clones listed, roughly 80% were seen once; the top ten hold approximately 15%. The chain has TRBV5-6 and TRBJ2-7; no definite D call. This TCR derives from a human donor in good health. Sequencing used CD4+ T cells from PBMCs, cultured in vitro. The CDR3, as DNA: TGTGCCAGCAGCTTACGTTCCGAGCAGTACTTC. Its translation: CASSLRSEQYF.